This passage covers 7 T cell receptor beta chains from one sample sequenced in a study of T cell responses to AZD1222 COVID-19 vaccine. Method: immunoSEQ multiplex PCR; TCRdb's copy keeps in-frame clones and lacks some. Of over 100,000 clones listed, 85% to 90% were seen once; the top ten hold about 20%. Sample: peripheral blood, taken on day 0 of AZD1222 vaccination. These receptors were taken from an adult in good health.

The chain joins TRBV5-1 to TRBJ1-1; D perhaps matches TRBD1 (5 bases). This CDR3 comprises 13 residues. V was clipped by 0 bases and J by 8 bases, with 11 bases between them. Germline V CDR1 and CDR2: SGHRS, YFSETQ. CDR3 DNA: TGCGCCAGCAGCTTGGTAAGAGGGACGGAAGCTTTCTTT. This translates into CASSLVRGTEAFF.

The CDR3: CASSSDRRVGYTF. Here the CDR3 DNA reads TGCGCCAGCAGCTCTGACAGGCGGGTTGGCTACACCTTC. This chain connects TRBV10-1 to TRBJ1-2, with D perhaps TRBD1 (6 bases). V lost 6 bases, J lost 7 bases, and 15 bases lay in between. Germline V gene lookup returns CDR1 WNHNN and CDR2 SYGVQD (reference sequence). The length of the CDR3 is 13 residues.

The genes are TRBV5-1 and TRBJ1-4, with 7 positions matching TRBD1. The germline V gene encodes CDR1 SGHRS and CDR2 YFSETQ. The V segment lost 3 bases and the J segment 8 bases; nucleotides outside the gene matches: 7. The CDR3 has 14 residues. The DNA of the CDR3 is TGCGCCAGCAGCTCAACAGGGGACCGGGAAAAACTGTTTTTT. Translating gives CASSSTGDREKLFF.

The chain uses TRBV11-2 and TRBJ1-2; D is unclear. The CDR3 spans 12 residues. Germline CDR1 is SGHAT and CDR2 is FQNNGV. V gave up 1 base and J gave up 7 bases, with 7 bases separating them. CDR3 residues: CASSLGEGGYTF. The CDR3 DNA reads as TGTGCCAGCAGCTTAGGGGAGGGTGGCTACACCTTC.

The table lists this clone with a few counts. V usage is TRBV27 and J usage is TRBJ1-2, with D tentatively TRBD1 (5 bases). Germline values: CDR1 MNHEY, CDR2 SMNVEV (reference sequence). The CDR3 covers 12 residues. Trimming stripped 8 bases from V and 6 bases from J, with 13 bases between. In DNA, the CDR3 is TGTGCCAGCCAAACGGGAGGGGATGGCTACACCTTC. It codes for CASQTGGDGYTF.

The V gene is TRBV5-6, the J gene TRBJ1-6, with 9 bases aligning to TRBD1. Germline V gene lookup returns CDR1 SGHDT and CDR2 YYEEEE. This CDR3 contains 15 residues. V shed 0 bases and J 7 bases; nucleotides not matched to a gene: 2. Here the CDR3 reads CASSLGQGGNSPLHF. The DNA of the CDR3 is TGTGCCAGCAGCTTGGGACAGGGGGGGAATTCACCCCTCCACTTT.

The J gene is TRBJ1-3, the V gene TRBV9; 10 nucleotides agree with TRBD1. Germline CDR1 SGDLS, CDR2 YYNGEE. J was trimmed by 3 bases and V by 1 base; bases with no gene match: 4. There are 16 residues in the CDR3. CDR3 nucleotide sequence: TGTGCCAGCAGCGTATTTGGGACAGGGGTTGGAAACACCATATATTTT. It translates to CASSVFGTGVGNTIYF.